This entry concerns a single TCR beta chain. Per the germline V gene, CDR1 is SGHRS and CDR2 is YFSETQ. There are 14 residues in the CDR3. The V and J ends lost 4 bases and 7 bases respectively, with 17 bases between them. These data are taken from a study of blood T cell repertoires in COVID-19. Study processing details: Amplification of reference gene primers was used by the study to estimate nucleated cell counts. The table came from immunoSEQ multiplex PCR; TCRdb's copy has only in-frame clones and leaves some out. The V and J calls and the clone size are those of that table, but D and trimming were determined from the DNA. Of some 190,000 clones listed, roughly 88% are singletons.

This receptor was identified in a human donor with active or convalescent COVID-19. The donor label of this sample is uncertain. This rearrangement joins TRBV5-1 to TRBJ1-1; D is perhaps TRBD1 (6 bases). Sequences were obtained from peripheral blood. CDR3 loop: CASSPGTSTFEAFF. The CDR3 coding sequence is TGCGCCAGCAGCCCCGGGACAAGTACTTTTGAAGCTTTCTTT.